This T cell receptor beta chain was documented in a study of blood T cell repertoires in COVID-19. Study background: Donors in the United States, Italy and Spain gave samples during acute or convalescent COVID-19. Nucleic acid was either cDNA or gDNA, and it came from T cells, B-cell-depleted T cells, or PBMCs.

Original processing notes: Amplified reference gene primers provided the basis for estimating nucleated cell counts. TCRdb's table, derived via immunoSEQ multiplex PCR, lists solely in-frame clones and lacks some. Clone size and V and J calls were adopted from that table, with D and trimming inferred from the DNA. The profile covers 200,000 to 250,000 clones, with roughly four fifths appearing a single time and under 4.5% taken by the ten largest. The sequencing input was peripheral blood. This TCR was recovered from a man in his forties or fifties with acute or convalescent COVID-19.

Written as DNA, the CDR3 is TGTGCCAGTACCACGCGGGCTAGCGGTGGGAGAGAGACCCAGTACTTC. Translating gives CASTTRASGGRETQYF. J is TRBJ2-5 and V is TRBV19, with 7 bases that match TRBD2. Germline CDR1 reads LNHDA; CDR2 reads SQIVND (reference sequence). The CDR3 contains 16 residues. V lost 7 bases to trimming and J lost 4 bases; unmatched junction nucleotides: 15.